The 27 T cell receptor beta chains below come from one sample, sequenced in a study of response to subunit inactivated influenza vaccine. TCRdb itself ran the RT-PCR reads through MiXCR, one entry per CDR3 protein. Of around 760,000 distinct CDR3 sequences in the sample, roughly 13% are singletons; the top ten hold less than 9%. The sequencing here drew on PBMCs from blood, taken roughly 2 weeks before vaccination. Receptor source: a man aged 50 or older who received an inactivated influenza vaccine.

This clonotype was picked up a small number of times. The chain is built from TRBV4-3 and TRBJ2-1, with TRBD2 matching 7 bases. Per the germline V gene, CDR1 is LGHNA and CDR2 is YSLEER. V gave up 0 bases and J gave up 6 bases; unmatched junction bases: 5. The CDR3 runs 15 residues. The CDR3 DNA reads TGCGCCAGCAGCCAAGATCCAGCGGGAACCAATGAGCAGTTCTTC. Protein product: CASSQDPAGTNEQFF.

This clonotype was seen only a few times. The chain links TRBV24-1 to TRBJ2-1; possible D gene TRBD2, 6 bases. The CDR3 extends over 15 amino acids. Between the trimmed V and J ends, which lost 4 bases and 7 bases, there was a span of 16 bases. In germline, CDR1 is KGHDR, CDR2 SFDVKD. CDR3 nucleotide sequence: TGTGCCACCAGTGACGCGGGGCCACTTGGGAATGAGCAGTTCTTC. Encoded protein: CATSDAGPLGNEQFF.

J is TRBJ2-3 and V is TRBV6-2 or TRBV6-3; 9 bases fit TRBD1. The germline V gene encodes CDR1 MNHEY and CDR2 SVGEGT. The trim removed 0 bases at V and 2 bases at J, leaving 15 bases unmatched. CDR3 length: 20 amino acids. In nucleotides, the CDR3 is TGTGCCAGCAGTTACTCCCCGGACAGGGGCCGCCCGTATGTCACAGATACGCAGTATTTT. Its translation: CASSYSPDRGRPYVTDTQYF.

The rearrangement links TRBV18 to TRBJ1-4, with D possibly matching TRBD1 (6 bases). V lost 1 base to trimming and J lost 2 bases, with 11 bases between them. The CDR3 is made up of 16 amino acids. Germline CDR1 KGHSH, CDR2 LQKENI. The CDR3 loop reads CASSPQYQGTNEKLFF. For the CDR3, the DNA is TGTGCCAGCTCACCACAATACCAGGGGACTAATGAAAAACTGTTTTTT.

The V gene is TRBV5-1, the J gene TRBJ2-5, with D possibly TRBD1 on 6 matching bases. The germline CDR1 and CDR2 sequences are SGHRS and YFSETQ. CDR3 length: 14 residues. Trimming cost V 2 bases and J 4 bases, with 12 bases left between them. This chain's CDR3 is CASSFSRGVETQYF. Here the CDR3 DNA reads TGCGCCAGCAGCTTTAGCAGGGGCGTAGAGACCCAGTACTTC.

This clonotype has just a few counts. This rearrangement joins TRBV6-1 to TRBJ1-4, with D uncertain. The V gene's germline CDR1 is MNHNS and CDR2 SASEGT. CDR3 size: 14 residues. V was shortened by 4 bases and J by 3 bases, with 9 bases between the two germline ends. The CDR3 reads CASSVTGANEKLFF. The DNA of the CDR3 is TGTGCCAGCAGTGTAACTGGGGCTAATGAAAAACTGTTTTTT.

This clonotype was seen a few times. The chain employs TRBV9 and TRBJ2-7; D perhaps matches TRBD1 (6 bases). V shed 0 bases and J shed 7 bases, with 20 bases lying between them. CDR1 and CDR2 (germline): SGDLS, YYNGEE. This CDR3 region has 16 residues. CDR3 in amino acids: CASSVGGRGPGMEQYF. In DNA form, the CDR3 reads TGTGCCAGCAGCGTAGGGGGCAGGGGCCCCGGGATGGAGCAGTACTTC.

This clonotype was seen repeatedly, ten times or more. In DNA form, the CDR3 reads TGTGCCAGCAGCTTACGAGCGGGGGGGCCCACTAGCACAGATACGCAGTATTTT. Translating gives CASSLRAGGPTSTDTQYF. V and J are TRBV11-2 and TRBJ2-3, with 10 nucleotides matching TRBD2. J was trimmed by 0 bases and V by 2 bases; bases with no gene match: 8. Germline assignment: CDR1 SGHAT and CDR2 FQNNGV. This CDR3 has 18 residues. The full variable domain, with the rest looked up from reference TRBV11-2 and TRBJ2-3, is EAGVAQSPRYKIIEKRQSVAFWCNPISGHATLYWYQQILGQGPKLLIQFQNNGVVDDSQLPKDRFSAERLKGVDSTLKIQPAKLEDSAVYLCASSLRAGGPTSTDTQYFGPGTRLTVL.

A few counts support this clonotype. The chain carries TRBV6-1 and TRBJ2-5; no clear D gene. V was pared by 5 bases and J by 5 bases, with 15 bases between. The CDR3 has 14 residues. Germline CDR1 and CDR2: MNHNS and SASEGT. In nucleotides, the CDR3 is TGTGCCAGCAGTCCGACTTCCTTGGGGGAGACCCAGTACTTC. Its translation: CASSPTSLGETQYF.

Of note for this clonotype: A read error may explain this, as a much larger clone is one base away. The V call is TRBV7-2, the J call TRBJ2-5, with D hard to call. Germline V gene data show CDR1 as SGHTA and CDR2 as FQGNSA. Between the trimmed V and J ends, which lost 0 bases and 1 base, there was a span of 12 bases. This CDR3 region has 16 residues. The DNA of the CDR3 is TGTGCCAGCAGCTTAGCCGGGCTAGTTTTCCAAGAGACCCAGTACTTC. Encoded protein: CASSLAGLVFQETQYF.

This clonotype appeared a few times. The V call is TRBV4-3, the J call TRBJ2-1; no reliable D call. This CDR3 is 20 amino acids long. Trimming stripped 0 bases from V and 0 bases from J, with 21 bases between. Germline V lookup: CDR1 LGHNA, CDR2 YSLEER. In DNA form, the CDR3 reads TGCGCCAGCAGCCAAGAATACGGACCAGCCTACACGAGCTCCTACAATGAGCAGTTCTTC. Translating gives CASSQEYGPAYTSSYNEQFF.

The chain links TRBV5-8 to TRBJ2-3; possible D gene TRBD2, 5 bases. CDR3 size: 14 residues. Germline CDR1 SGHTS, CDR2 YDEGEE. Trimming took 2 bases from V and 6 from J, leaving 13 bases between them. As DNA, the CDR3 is TGTGCCAGCAGCTTACGCTGGGCGGGCGATACGCAGTATTTT. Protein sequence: CASSLRWAGDTQYF.

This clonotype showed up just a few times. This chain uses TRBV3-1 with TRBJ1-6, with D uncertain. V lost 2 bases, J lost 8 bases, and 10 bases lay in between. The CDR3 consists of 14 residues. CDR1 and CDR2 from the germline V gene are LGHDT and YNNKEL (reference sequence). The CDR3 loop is CASSQIYGDSPLHF. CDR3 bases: TGTGCCAGCAGCCAAATATATGGGGATTCACCCCTCCACTTT.

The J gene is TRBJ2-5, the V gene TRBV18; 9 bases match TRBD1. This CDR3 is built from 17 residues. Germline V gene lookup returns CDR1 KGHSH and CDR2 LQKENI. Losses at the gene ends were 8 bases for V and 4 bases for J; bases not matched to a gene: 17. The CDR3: CASTSSLGQGVGETQYF. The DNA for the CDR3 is TGTGCCAGCACATCGAGTTTGGGACAGGGCGTTGGAGAGACCCAGTACTTC.

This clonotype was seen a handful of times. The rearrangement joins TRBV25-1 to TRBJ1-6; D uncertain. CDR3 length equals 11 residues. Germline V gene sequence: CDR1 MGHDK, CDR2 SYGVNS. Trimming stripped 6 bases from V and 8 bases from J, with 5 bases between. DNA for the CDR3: TGTGCCAGCAGCCTTTATTCACCCCTCCACTTT. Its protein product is CASSLYSPLHF.

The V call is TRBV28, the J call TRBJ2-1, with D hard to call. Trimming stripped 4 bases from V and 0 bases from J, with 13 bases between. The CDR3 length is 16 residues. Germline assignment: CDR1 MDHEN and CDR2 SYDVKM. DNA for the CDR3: TGTGCCAGCAGTTCCCCTACTGGCTACTCCTACAATGAGCAGTTCTTC. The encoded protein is CASSSPTGYSYNEQFF.

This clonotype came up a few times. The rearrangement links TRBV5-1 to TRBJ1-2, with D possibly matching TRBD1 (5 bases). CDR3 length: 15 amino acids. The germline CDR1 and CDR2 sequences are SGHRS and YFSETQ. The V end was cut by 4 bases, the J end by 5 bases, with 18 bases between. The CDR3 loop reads CASSGGGEDLYGYTF. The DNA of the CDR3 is TGCGCCAGCAGCGGGGGAGGGGAAGACCTTTATGGCTACACCTTC.

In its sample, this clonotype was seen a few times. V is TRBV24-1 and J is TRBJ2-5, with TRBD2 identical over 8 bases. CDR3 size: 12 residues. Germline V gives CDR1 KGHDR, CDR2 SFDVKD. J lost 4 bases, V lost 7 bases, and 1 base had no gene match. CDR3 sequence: CATSTSGETQYF. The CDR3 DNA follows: TGTGCCACCAGCACTAGCGGAGAGACCCAGTACTTC.

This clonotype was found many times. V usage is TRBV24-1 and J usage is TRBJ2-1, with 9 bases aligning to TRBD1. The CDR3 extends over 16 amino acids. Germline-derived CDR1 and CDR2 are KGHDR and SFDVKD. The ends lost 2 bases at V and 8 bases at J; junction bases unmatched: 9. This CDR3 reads CATSDCGQGNCDEQFF. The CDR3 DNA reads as TGTGCCACCAGTGATTGCGGACAGGGGAATTGCGATGAGCAGTTCTTC.

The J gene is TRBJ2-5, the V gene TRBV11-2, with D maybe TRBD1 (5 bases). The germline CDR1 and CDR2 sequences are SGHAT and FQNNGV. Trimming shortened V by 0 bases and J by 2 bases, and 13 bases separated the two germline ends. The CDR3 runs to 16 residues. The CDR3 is CASSLDVQDLQETQYF. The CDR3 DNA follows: TGTGCCAGCAGCTTAGATGTACAGGACCTTCAAGAGACCCAGTACTTC.

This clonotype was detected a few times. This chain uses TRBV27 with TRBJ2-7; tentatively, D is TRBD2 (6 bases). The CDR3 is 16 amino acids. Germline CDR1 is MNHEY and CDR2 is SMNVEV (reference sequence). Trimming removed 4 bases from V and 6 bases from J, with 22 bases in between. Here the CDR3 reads CASSSRGAAWGGEQYF. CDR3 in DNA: TGTGCCAGCAGTTCGCGTGGGGCAGCCTGGGGAGGCGAGCAGTACTTC.

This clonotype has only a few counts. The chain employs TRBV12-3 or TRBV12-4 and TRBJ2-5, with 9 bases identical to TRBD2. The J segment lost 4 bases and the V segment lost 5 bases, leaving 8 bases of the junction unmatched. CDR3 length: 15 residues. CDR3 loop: CASSEGTSSGETQYF. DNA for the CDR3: TGTGCCAGCAGTGAAGGGACTAGCTCGGGAGAGACCCAGTACTTC.

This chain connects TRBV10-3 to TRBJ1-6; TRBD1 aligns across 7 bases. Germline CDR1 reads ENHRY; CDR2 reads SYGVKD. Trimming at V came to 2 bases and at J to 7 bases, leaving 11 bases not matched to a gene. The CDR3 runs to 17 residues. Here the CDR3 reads CAISEIRRQGGNSPLHF. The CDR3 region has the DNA TGTGCCATCAGTGAGATAAGGAGACAGGGAGGAAATTCACCCCTCCACTTT.

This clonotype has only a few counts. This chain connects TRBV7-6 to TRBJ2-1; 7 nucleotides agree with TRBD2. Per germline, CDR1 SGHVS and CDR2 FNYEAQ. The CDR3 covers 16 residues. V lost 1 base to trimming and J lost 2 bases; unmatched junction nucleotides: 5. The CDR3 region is CASSLVLAETYNEQFF. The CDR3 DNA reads TGTGCCAGCAGCTTAGTGCTAGCGGAGACCTACAATGAGCAGTTCTTC.

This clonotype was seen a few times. CDR3 region: CASSARLAGYNEQFF. The CDR3 DNA is TGTGCCAGCAGCGCCCGACTAGCGGGGTACAATGAGCAGTTCTTC. This chain connects TRBV7-2 to TRBJ2-1; 11 bases map to TRBD2. This CDR3 region has 15 residues. Germline values: CDR1 SGHTA, CDR2 FQGNSA. Trimming cost V 5 bases and J 4 bases; bases outside gene matches: 4.

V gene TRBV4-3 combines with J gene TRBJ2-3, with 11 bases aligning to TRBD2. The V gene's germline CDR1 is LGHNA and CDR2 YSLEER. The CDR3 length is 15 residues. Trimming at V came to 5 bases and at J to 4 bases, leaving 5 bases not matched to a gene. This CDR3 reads CASSISGRAADTQYF. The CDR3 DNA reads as TGCGCCAGCAGCATTAGCGGGAGGGCGGCAGATACGCAGTATTTT.

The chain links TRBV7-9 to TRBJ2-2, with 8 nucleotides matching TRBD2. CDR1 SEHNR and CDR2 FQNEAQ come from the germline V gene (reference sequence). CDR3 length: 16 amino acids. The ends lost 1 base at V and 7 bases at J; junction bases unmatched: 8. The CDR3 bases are TGTGCCAGCAGCTTAGTGATTAGCGGGGAAGGCGGGGAGCTGTTTTTT. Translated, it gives CASSLVISGEGGELFF. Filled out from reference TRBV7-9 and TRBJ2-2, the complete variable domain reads DTGVSQNPRHKITKRGQNVTFRCDPISEHNRLYWYRQTLGQGPEFLTYFQNEAQLEKSRLLSDRFSAERPKGSFSTLEIQRTEQGDSAMYLCASSLVISGEGGELFFGEGSRLTVL.